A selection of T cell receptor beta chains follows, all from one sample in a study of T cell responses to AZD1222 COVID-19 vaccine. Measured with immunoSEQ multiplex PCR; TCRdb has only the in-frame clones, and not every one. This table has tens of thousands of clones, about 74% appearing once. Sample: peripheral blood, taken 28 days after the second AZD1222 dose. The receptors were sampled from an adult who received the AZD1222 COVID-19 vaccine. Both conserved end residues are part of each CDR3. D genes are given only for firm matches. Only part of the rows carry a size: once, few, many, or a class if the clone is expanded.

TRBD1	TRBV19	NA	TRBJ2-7	CASSIPQGRMYF	TGTGCCAGTAGTATCCCACAGGGGCGCATGTACTTC
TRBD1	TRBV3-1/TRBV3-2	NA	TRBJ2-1	CASRTGAAVAEQFF	TGTGCCAGCAGAACAGGGGCTGCCGTAGCTGAGCAGTTCTTC
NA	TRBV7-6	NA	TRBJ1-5	CASSPDGDQPQHF	TGTGCCAGCAGCCCCGACGGAGATCAGCCCCAGCATTTT
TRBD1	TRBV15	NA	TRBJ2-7	CATSNGQGYEQYF	TGTGCCACCAGCAACGGACAGGGTTACGAGCAGTACTTC
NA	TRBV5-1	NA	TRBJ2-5	CASTYGVLQFQETQYF	TGCGCCAGCACCTATGGGGTATTACAGTTCCAAGAGACCCAGTACTTC
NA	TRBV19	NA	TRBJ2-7	CASSILGDEQYF	TGTGCCAGTAGTATTTTGGGCGACGAGCAGTACTTC
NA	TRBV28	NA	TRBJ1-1	CASNPSQGHLIEAFF	TGTGCCAGCAACCCCTCGCAGGGGCATCTAATTGAAGCTTTCTTT
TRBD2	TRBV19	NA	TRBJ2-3	CASSLLAGGPDTQYF	TGTGCCAGTAGTCTACTAGCGGGGGGCCCAGATACGCAGTATTTT
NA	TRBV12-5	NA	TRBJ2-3	CASGRQGFSDTQYF	TGTGCTAGTGGTCGCCAAGGGTTCTCAGATACGCAGTATTTT
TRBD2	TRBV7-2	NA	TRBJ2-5	CASSQTSGGETQYF	TGTGCCAGCAGCCAGACTAGCGGGGGTGAGACCCAGTACTTC
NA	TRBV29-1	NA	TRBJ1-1	CSVATGGHPNTEAFF	TGCAGCGTTGCTACCGGGGGACACCCAAACACTGAAGCTTTCTTT
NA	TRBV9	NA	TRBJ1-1	CASSVKATRTDPNTEAFF	TGTGCCAGCAGCGTAAAGGCAACACGGACAGACCCGAACACTGAAGCTTTCTTT
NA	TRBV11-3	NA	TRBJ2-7	CASSSQQAPYEQYF	TGTGCCAGCAGCTCCCAACAGGCGCCCTACGAGCAGTACTTC
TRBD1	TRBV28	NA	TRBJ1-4	CASRDRVGEKLFF	TGTGCCAGCAGGGACAGGGTTGGGGAAAAACTGTTTTTT
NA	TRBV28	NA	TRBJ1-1	CASSPFGGGNTEAFF	TGTGCCAGCAGTCCCTTTGGGGGGGGGAACACTGAAGCTTTCTTT
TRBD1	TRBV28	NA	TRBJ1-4	CASSLDRMGEKLFF	TGTGCCAGCAGCCTGGACAGGATGGGTGAAAAACTGTTTTTT
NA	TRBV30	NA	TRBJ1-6	CAWIGDDPYNSPLHF	TGTGCCTGGATAGGGGACGACCCCTATAATTCACCCCTCCACTTT
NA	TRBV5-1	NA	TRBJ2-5	CASSFGAGSQETQYF	TGCGCCAGCAGCTTTGGCGCGGGGAGCCAGGAGACCCAGTACTTC
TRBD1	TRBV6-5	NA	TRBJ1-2	CASSRDRGRGYTF	TGTGCCAGCAGCCGAGACAGGGGTAGGGGCTACACCTTC
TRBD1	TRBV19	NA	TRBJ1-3	CASSIPGQGTGNTIYF	TGTGCCAGTAGTATACCGGGACAGGGGACAGGAAACACCATATATTTT
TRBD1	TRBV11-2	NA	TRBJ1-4	CASSLTGIPNEKLFF	TGTGCCAGCAGCTTGACAGGGATCCCAAATGAAAAACTGTTTTTT
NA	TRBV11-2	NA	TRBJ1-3	CASSLEVASTRNTIYF	TGTGCCAGCAGCTTAGAAGTCGCGAGCACGAGAAACACCATATATTTT
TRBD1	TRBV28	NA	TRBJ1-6	CASSSHLGQGDSSPLHF	TGTGCCAGCAGTTCCCATCTTGGGCAGGGGGATAGCTCACCCCTCCACTTT
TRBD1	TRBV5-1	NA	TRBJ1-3	CASSWGNGQGAGNTIYF	TGCGCCAGCAGCTGGGGTAACGGACAGGGGGCTGGAAACACCATATATTTT
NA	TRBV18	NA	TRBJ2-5	CASSRRQTQETQYF	TGTGCCAGCTCACGTCGACAGACTCAAGAGACCCAGTACTTC
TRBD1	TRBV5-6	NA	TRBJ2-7	CASSLKNRGSAEQYF	TGTGCCAGCAGCTTGAAAAACAGGGGATCGGCCGAGCAGTACTTC
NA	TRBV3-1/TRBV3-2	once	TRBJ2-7	CASSHTSYEQYF	TGTGCCAGCAGCCACACGTCCTACGAGCAGTACTTC
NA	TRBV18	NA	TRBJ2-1	CASSRRRGNEQFF	TGTGCCAGCTCCAGACGACGGGGCAATGAGCAGTTCTTC
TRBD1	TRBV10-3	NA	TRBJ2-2	CAITRQGSNTGELFF	TGTGCCATCACCCGACAGGGATCGAACACCGGGGAGCTGTTTTTT
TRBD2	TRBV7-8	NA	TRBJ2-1	CASSFVTGGSSYNEQFF	TGTGCCAGCAGCTTCGTAACGGGGGGGTCCTCCTACAATGAGCAGTTCTTC
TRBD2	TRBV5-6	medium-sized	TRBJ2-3	CASSLRGGQRTDTQYF	TGTGCCAGCAGCTTGCGCGGGGGGCAGCGCACAGATACGCAGTATTTT
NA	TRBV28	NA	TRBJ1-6	CASVTGLPHSPLHF	TGTGCCAGTGTTACGGGACTACCACATTCACCCCTCCACTTT
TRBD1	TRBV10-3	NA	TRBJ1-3	CAISATGTGGNTIYF	TGTGCCATCAGTGCCACCGGGACAGGGGGAAACACCATATATTTT
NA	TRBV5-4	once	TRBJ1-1	CASSLGDRRNEAFF	TGTGCCAGCAGTTTGGGAGACAGGAGGAATGAAGCTTTCTTT
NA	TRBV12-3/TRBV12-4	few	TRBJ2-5	CASGQGIQETQYF	TGTGCCAGCGGTCAGGGGATCCAAGAGACCCAGTACTTC
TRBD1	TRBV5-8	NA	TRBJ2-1	CASSTAGTVYYNEQFF	TGTGCCAGCAGCACAGCCGGGACAGTATACTACAATGAGCAGTTCTTC
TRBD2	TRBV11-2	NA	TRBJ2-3	CASSTRPGLAGDTQYF	TGTGCCAGCAGCACGAGACCGGGACTAGCAGGAGATACGCAGTATTTT
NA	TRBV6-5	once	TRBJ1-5	CASFESQINQPQHF	TGTGCCAGCTTTGAGAGCCAAATCAATCAGCCCCAGCATTTT
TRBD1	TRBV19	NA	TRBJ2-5	CASSTSGGWETQYF	TGTGCCAGTAGTACCTCAGGGGGTTGGGAGACCCAGTACTTC
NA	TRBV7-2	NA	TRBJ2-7	CASSLAGSASYEQYF	TGTGCCAGCAGCTTAGCAGGGTCAGCATCCTACGAGCAGTACTTC
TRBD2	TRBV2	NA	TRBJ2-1	CASSSPGGIVNEQFF	TGTGCCAGCAGTTCCCCCGGGGGGATTGTGAATGAGCAGTTCTTC